Each of the 14 T cell receptor beta chains below was sequenced from the same sample in a study of regulatory T cells in long-lasting Graves disease. According to the study, TCR beta libraries were built with iRepertoire HTBI primers and CDR3-region Arm-PCR. TCRdb reprocessed the multiplex PCR reads with MiXCR, giving one entry per CDR3 protein. The table shows more than 300,000 distinct CDR3 sequences, with about a sixth occurring only once. Time point defined: newly diagnosed GD, antithyroid drugs for less than 3 months. Following extraction of RNA from PBMCs, that RNA was used to make the TCR library. In addition, the sample was reused for a study of T cells in Graves' hyperthyroidism and ophthalmopathy.

The specimen comprised peripheral blood mononuclear cells (PBMCs), sampled at new diagnosis, from a patient treated with antithyroid drugs. These receptors all stem from a woman aged 18-29 years with Graves disease.

The rearrangement links TRBV27 to TRBJ2-1, with 7 nucleotides matching TRBD1. Germline loops: CDR1 MNHEY, CDR2 SMNVEV (reference sequence). J gave up 9 bases and V 5 bases, and 16 bases lay outside the gene matches. There are 16 residues in the CDR3. In DNA, the CDR3 is TGTGCCAGCAGTCCCCAGGGCAGGGGGAGTTTAAGTGAGCAGTTCTTC. This translates into CASSPQGRGSLSEQFF.

This clonotype was counted ten times or more. The chain uses TRBV6-1 and TRBJ1-1; possible D gene TRBD1, 6 bases. This CDR3 spans 13 amino acids. Per the germline V gene, CDR1 is MNHNS and CDR2 is SASEGT. V lost 6 bases and J 1 base, leaving 9 bases between the germline ends. In DNA, the CDR3 is TGTGCCAGCAGGGAACAGGGGAACACTGAAGCTTTCTTT. Encoded protein: CASREQGNTEAFF.

This clonotype was counted a few times. The J gene is TRBJ1-3, the V gene TRBV9, with D hard to call. The germline V gene has CDR1 SGDLS and CDR2 YYNGEE. The germline V and J ends were trimmed by 0 bases and 0 bases, with 7 bases remaining between them. CDR3 length: 15 residues. The CDR3 region is CASSVGSLSGNTIYF. The CDR3, as DNA: TGTGCCAGCAGCGTAGGCAGCCTCTCTGGAAACACCATATATTTT.

This clonotype showed up many times. This chain connects TRBV14 to TRBJ2-1; tentatively, D is TRBD2 (5 bases). Deletions cut 0 bases from V and 1 base from J, with 16 bases between. This CDR3 spans 18 amino acids. CDR1 SGHDN and CDR2 FVKESK come from the germline V gene. The DNA for the CDR3 is TGTGCCAGCAGCCAAGAAAACACGGGGATGCGTTCCTACAATGAGCAGTTCTTC. Its protein is CASSQENTGMRSYNEQFF. Together with reference TRBV14 and TRBJ2-1, the CDR3 gives the full variable domain: EAGVTQFPSHSVIEKGQTVTLRCDPISGHDNLYWYRRVMGKEIKFLLHFVKESKQDESGMPNNRFLAERTGGTYSTLKVQPAELEDSGVYFCASSQENTGMRSYNEQFFGPGTRLTVL.

This clonotype was seen only a few times. The V and J genes are TRBV20-1 and TRBJ1-1, with a tentative D call TRBD1 (5 bases). The germline V and J ends were trimmed by 5 bases and 7 bases, with 17 bases remaining between them. The CDR3 runs to 13 residues. Germline V gene lookup returns CDR1 DFQATT and CDR2 SNEGSKA (reference sequence). The DNA of the CDR3 is TGCAGTGCTCCGACGCAGGGTTTCGGTGAAGCTTTCTTT. It codes for CSAPTQGFGEAFF.

Points on this clonotype: A much larger clone lies a single base off, so this may be a read error. V is TRBV4-2 and J is TRBJ2-7, with 10 bases lining up with TRBD1. The CDR3 sequence is 14 residues long. The germline V gene has CDR1 LGHNA and CDR2 YNFKEQ. V was clipped by 7 bases and J by 7 bases; unmatched bases: 10. CDR3 coding DNA: TGTGCCAGCACGAGCGGGACAGGGGACAATGAGCAGTACTTC. This encodes CASTSGTGDNEQYF.

There are many counts of this clonotype. The rearrangement uses TRBV18 and TRBJ1-3; TRBD1 matches 8 bases. The J segment lost 1 base and the V segment lost 6 bases, leaving 2 bases of the junction unmatched. Looked up from germline, CDR1 is KGHSH and CDR2 is LQKENI. The CDR3 length is 14 residues. In nucleotides, the CDR3 is TGTGCCAGCTCGCAGGGGGCTTCTGGAAACACCATATATTTT. Its protein product is CASSQGASGNTIYF.

Details on this clonotype: One base away lies a much larger clone, so this may be a sequencing read error. The chain recombines TRBV11-2 with TRBJ1-5, with a weak D call TRBD1 (6 bases). The CDR3 covers 16 residues. CDR1 is SGHAT and CDR2 is FQNNGV in the germline V gene. CDR3 sequence reads: CTSRSTGGGGNQPQHF. In nucleotides, the CDR3 is TGTACCAGCAGATCAACGGGGGGCGGGGGCAATCAGCCCCAGCATTTT. Complete variable domain (other parts from reference TRBV11-2 and TRBJ1-5): EAGVAQSPRYKIIEKRQSVAFWCNPISGHATLYWYQQILGQGPKLLIQFQNNGVVDDSQLPKDRFSAERLKGVDSTLKIQPAKLEDSAVYLCTSRSTGGGGNQPQHFGDGTRLSIL.

This clonotype was seen many times. This chain joins TRBV11-2 and TRBJ2-7, with D perhaps matching TRBD1 or TRBD2 (6 bases each). The germline CDR1 and CDR2 sequences are SGHAT and FQNNGV. The V end was cut by 7 bases, the J end by 3 bases, with 10 bases between. This CDR3 region has 12 residues. The CDR3 spells CASTGGLYEQYF. The CDR3 coding sequence is TGTGCCAGCACCGGGGGCCTCTACGAGCAGTACTTC. The complete variable domain, with remaining parts taken from reference TRBV11-2 and TRBJ2-7, reads EAGVAQSPRYKIIEKRQSVAFWCNPISGHATLYWYQQILGQGPKLLIQFQNNGVVDDSQLPKDRFSAERLKGVDSTLKIQPAKLEDSAVYLCASTGGLYEQYFGPGTRLTVT.

The table lists this clonotype with many counts. This sequence joins TRBV28 and TRBJ2-5, with 8 positions matching TRBD2. Germline V CDR1 and CDR2: MDHEN, SYDVKM. V lost 4 bases and J lost 5; bases outside the gene matches: 15. This CDR3 is 17 amino acids long. The CDR3 loop is CASSSPSSAGGPETQYF. CDR3 coding DNA: TGTGCCAGCAGTTCGCCATCATCGGCGGGGGGCCCCGAGACCCAGTACTTC.

This chain joins TRBV9 and TRBJ1-5, with TRBD1 as a possible D gene (5 bases). This CDR3 is built from 15 residues. Trimming stripped 0 bases from V and 0 bases from J, with 7 bases between. Germline values: CDR1 SGDLS, CDR2 YYNGEE. The DNA of the CDR3 is TGTGCCAGCAGCGTAGAGGGGAATAGCAATCAGCCCCAGCATTTT. Its protein product is CASSVEGNSNQPQHF.

This clonotype was picked up many times. The rearrangement uses TRBV11-1 and TRBJ2-7, with D unclear. The CDR3 has 14 amino acids. With 2 bases removed from V and 5 bases from J, the gap between germline ends came to 13 bases. The V gene's germline CDR1 is SGHAT and CDR2 FQDESV (reference sequence). CDR3 bases: TGTGCCAGCAGCTTAACACAGTCTGCCCACGAGCAGTACTTC. It encodes CASSLTQSAHEQYF.

This clonotype was detected ten times or more. The rearrangement joins TRBV28 to TRBJ1-2; possible D gene TRBD1, 5 bases. Trimming stripped 6 bases from V and 7 bases from J, with 21 bases between. CDR3 length equals 15 residues. Germline V gene sequence: CDR1 MDHEN, CDR2 SYDVKM. The CDR3: CASSYSGLQRVGYTF. The CDR3 region has the DNA TGTGCCAGCAGCTATTCGGGACTCCAGCGGGTTGGCTACACCTTC.

The gene calls are TRBV15 and TRBJ2-3; 9 nucleotides match TRBD2. Germline values: CDR1 LNHNV, CDR2 YYDKDF (reference sequence). J gave up 8 bases and V 4 bases, and 7 bases lay outside the gene matches. This CDR3 region has 14 residues. The CDR3 DNA reads TGTGCCACCAGCATAGCGGGAGTTGGTCGTACGCAGTATTTT. It yields the protein CATSIAGVGRTQYF.